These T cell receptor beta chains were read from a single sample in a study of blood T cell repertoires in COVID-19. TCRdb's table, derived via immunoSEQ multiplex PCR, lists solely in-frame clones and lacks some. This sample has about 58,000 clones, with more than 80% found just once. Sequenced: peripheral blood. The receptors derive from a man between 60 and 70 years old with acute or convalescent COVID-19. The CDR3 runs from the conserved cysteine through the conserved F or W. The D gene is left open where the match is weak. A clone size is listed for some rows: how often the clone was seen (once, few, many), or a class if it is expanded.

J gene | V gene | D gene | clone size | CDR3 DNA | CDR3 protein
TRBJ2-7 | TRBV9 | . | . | TGTGCCAGCAGCGTAGGTCATCAGGGTTCCTACGAGCAGTACTTC | CASSVGHQGSYEQYF
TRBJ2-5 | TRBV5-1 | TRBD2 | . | TGCGCCAGCAGCCCGGAAGCGGGAGATGGTGAGACCCAGTACTTC | CASSPEAGDGETQYF
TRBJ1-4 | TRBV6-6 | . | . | TGTGCCAGCAGTCGCCAGAATCGGGGTAATGAAAAACTGTTTTTT | CASSRQNRGNEKLFF
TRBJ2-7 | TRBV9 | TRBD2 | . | TGTGCCAGCAGCAGAGGGACTAGCGGGAGTAATAGGGACGAGCAGTACTTC | CASSRGTSGSNRDEQYF
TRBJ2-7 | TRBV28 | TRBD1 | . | TGTGCCAGCAGTTTACGACAGGGGGTCTCCTACGAGCAGTACTTC | CASSLRQGVSYEQYF
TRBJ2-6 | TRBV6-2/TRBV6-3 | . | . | TGTGCCAGCAGTGGCTACAGGGCTGGGGCCAACGTCCTGACTTTC | CASSGYRAGANVLTF
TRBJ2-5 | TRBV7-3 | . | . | TGTGCCAGCAGCTTAAGCCCAGGGGTGGGCGAGACCCAGTACTTC | CASSLSPGVGETQYF
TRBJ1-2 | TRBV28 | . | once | TGTGCCAGCAGTTACAGTTCCTTCTATGGCTACACCTTC | CASSYSSFYGYTF
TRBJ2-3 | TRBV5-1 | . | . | TGCGCCAGCAATTGGCAGGGGATCCCAGATACGCAGTATTTT | CASNWQGIPDTQYF
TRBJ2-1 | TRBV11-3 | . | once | TGTGCCAGCAGCCCAGCCGTTCTAGGAGCGGGTTACAATGAGCAGTTCTTC | CASSPAVLGAGYNEQFF
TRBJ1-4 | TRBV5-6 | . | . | TGTGCCAGCAGCGTGGGTCGGACAGCTAATGAAAAACTGTTTTTT | CASSVGRTANEKLFF
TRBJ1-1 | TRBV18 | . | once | TGTGCCAGCTCACCATTCGAGGGGGGGGGCACTGAAGCTTTCTTT | CASSPFEGGGTEAFF
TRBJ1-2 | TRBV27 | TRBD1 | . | TGTGCCAGCAGTTTAGCAGGGGGTATTAACTATGGCTACACCTTC | CASSLAGGINYGYTF
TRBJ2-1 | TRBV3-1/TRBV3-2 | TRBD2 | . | TGTGCCAGCAGCCCCCGACTAGCGGGAATTCTTAGCGAGCAGTTCTTC | CASSPRLAGILSEQFF
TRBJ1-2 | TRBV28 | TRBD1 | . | TGTGCCAGCAGTTTATCAGGAGGTAGGGACAGGGACTATGGCTACACCTTC | CASSLSGGRDRDYGYTF
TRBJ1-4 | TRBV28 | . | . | TGTGCCAGCAGGCGGGACTCCTCTGAAAAACTGTTTTTT | CASRRDSSEKLFF
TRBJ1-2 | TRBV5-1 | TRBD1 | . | TGCGCCAGCAGCACCACAGGGGGCAACTATGGCTACACCTTC | CASSTTGGNYGYTF
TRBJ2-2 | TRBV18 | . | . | TGTGCCAGCTCACTCAGGGCCACCGGGGAGCTGTTTTTT | CASSLRATGELFF
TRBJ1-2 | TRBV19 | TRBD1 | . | TGTGCCAGTAGTTCCTTCGGGGACAGGAACTATGGCTACACCTTC | CASSSFGDRNYGYTF
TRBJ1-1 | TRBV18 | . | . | TGTGCCAGCTCACCAATGGGAGGTTCAAACACTGAAGCTTTCTTT | CASSPMGGSNTEAFF
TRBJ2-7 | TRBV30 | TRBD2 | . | TGTGCCTGGAGTGGGACTAGCGGGAGTGGCAACGAGCAGTACTTC | CAWSGTSGSGNEQYF
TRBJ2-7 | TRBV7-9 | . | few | TGTGCCAGCAGCTTAACACAGGGTATCGGGGGGTTTTACGAGCAGTACTTC | CASSLTQGIGGFYEQYF
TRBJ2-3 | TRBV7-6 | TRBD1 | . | TGTGCCAGCAGCACCTCGACAGGGATCACAGATACGCAGTATTTT | CASSTSTGITDTQYF
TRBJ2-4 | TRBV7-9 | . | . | TGTGCCAGCAGCTTAGGGGCAGGGTTAACCAAAAACATTCAGTACTTC | CASSLGAGLTKNIQYF
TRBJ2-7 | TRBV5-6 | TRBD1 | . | TGTGCCAGCAGCTCGGGACAGGGGGCGCCCGAGCAGTACTTC | CASSSGQGAPEQYF
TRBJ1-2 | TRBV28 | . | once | TGTGCCAGCAGTGCGTCCAGGGTCATATTATATGGCTACACCTTC | CASSASRVILYGYTF
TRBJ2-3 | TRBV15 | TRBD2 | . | TGTGCCACCAGCAGAGGCCTCAAGGGAGCGGGAAGCCAAGATACGCAGTATTTT | CATSRGLKGAGSQDTQYF
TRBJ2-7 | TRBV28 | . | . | TGTGCCAGCTGTATAAACTACGAGCAGTACTTC | CASCINYEQYF
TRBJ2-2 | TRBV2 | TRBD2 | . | TGTGCCAGCAGTGAACTAGCGGGAGTAACCGGGGAGCTGTTTTTT | CASSELAGVTGELFF
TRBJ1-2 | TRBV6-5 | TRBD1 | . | TGTGCCAGCAGCCCGGTAGGGGGCTACTATGGCTACACCTTC | CASSPVGGYYGYTF
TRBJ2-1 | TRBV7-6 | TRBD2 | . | TGTGCCAGCAGTTTTAGCGGGAGTGCCCCCAATGAGCAGTTCTTC | CASSFSGSAPNEQFF
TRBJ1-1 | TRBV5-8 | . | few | TGTGCCAGCAGACGGACACTGAACACTGAAGCTTTCTTT | CASRRTLNTEAFF
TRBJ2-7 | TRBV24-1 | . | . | TGTGCCACCAGGGAGGGCGCCTCCTACGAGCAGTACTTC | CATREGASYEQYF
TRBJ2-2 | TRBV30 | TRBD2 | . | TGTGCCTGGAGTGTAGGGGGACTAGCGGCATCCGGGGAGCTGTTTTTT | CAWSVGGLAASGELFF
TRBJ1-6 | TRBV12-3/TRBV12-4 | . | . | TGTGCCAGCAGTTTGTCCAATAATTCACCCCTCCACTTT | CASSLSNNSPLHF
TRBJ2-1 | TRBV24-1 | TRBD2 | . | TGTGCCACCAGCGAGGGTGGACTAGCAAGTCATGAGCAGTTCTTC | CATSEGGLASHEQFF
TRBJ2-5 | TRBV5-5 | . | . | TGTGCCAGCAGCGTGGGGACTTATCAAGAGACCCAGTACTTC | CASSVGTYQETQYF
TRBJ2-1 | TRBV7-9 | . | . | TGTGCCAGCAGCTCCGTGAAGGGGCCCTTCAATGAGCAGTTCTTC | CASSSVKGPFNEQFF
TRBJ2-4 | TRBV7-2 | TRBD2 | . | TGTGCCAGCAGCTTAGGGGCCCCTGGGACTAGCGGGATGAACATTCAGTACTTC | CASSLGAPGTSGMNIQYF
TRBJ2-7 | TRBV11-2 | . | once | TGTGCCAGCAGCTTAGTGGGGCGTTGGGAGCAGTACTTC | CASSLVGRWEQYF
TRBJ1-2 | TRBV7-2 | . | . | TGTGCCAGCAGCCCAGGGGCTAGTAGTGGCTACACCTTC | CASSPGASSGYTF
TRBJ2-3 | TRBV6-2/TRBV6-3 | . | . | TGTGCCAGCAGTTACCGTCTCGGAGCGGCACAGGATACGCAGTATTTT | CASSYRLGAAQDTQYF
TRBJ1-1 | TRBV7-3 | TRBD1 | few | TGTGCCAGCAGCTCTTTACCCCTAGGACAGGGGATGGTGACTGAAGCTTTCTTT | CASSSLPLGQGMVTEAFF
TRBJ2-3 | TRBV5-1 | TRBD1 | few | TGCGCCAGCAGCCCTAAGGGGGCTAGCACAGATACGCAGTATTTT | CASSPKGASTDTQYF
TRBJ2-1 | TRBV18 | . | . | TGTGCCAGCTCACCCAGCACTACCTACAATGAGCAGTTCTTC | CASSPSTTYNEQFF
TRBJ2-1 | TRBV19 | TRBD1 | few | TGTGCCAGTAGGACAGGGATAAATGAGCAGTTCTTC | CASRTGINEQFF
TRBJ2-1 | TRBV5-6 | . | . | TGTGCCAGCAGCTTGTTGGGGGGACAGTCTTACAATGAGCAGTTCTTC | CASSLLGGQSYNEQFF
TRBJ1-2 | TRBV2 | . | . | TGTGCCAGCAGTGTGAGCTATGGCTACACCTTC | CASSVSYGYTF
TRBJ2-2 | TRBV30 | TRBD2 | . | TGTGCCTGGGAGACTAGCGGGAGGAAGGGCGGGGAGCTGTTTTTT | CAWETSGRKGGELFF
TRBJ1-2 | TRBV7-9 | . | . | TGTGCCAGCCCAGGGCGGTATGGCTACACCTTC | CASPGRYGYTF
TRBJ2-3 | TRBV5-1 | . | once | TGCGCCAGCAGCTTGCGACAGGTAACCGACACAGATACGCAGTATTTT | CASSLRQVTDTDTQYF
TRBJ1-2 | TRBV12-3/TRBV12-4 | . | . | TGTGCCAGCAGCCAACAGGGATCGTACGGCTACACCTTC | CASSQQGSYGYTF
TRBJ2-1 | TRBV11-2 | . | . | TGTGCCAGCAGCCCTTTCAGCCTAGGCTACAATGAGCAGTTCTTC | CASSPFSLGYNEQFF
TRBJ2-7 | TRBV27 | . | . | TGTGCCAGCAGTTTCCGGTGGCGGACCTACGAGCAGTACTTC | CASSFRWRTYEQYF
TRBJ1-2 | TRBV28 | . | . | TGTGCCAGCATAGAGGGTACCTATGGCTACACCTTC | CASIEGTYGYTF